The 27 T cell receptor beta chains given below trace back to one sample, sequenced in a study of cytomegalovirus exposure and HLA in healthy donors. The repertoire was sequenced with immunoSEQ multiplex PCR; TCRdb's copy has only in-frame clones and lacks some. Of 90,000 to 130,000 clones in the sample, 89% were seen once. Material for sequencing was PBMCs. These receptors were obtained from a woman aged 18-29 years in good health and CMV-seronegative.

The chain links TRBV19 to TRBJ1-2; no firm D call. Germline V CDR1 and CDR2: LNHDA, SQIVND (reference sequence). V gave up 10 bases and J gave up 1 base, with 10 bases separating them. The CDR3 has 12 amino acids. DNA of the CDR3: TGTGCCAAGCCGGTCCTTAACTATGGCTACACCTTC. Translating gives CAKPVLNYGYTF.

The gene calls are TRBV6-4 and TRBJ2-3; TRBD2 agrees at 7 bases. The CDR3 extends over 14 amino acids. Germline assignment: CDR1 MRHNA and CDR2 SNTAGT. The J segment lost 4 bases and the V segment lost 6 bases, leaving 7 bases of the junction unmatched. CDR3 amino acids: CASSVSAGADTQYF. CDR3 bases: TGTGCCAGCAGCGTCTCCGCGGGGGCAGATACGCAGTATTTT.

The CDR3 reads CASTPVRARADTQYF. Here the CDR3 DNA reads TGTGCCAGCACCCCGGTCAGGGCTAGAGCGGATACGCAGTATTTT. The rearrangement uses TRBV28 and TRBJ2-3; a weak D match, TRBD1 (5 bases). Trimming shortened V by 7 bases and J by 6 bases, and 20 bases separated the two germline ends. This CDR3 comprises 15 residues. CDR1 is MDHEN, CDR2 SYDVKM, per germline.

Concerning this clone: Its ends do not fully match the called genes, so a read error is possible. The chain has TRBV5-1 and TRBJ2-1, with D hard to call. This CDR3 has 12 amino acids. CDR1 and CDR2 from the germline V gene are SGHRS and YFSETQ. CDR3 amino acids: CASSLQDNEQFF. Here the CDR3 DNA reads TGTGCCAGCAGCTTGCAGGACAATGAGCAGTTCTTC.

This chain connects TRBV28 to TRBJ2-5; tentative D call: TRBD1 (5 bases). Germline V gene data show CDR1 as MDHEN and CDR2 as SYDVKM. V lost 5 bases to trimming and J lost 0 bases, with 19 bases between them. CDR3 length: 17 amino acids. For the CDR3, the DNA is TGTGCCAGCAGTCCCCCTCAGGGCATCTCCGACCAAGAGACCCAGTACTTC. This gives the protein CASSPPQGISDQETQYF.

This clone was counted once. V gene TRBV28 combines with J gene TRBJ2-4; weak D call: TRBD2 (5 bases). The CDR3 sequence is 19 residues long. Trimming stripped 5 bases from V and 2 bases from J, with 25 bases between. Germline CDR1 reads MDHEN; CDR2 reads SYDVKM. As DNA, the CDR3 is TGTGCCAGCAGTCTGGACCTACTGGAGGATGTTACGTCCAAAAACATTCAGTACTTC. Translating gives CASSLDLLEDVTSKNIQYF.

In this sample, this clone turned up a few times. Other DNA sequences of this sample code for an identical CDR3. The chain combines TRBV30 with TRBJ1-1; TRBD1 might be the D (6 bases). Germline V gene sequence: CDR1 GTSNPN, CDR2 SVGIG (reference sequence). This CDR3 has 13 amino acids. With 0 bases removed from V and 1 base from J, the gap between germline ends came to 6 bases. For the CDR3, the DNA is TGTGCCTGGAGTGTACAGGGGAACACTGAAGCTTTCTTT. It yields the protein CAWSVQGNTEAFF.

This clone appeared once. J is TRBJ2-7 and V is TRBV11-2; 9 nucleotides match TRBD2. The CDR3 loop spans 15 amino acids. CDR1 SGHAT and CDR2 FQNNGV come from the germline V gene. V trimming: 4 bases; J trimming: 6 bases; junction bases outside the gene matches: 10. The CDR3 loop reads CASSSFAGAGGEQYF. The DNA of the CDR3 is TGTGCCAGCAGCTCATTTGCGGGAGCGGGGGGCGAGCAGTACTTC. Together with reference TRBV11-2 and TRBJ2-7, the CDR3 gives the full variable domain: EAGVAQSPRYKIIEKRQSVAFWCNPISGHATLYWYQQILGQGPKLLIQFQNNGVVDDSQLPKDRFSAERLKGVDSTLKIQPAKLEDSAVYLCASSSFAGAGGEQYFGPGTRLTVT.

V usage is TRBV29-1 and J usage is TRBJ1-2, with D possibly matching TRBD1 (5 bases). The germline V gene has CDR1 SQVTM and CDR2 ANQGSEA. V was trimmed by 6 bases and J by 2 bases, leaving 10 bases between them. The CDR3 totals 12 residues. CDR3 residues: CSVIGGNYGYTF. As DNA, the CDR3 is TGCAGCGTGATCGGGGGGAACTATGGCTACACCTTC. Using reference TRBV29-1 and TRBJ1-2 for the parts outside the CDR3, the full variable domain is SAVISQKPSRDICQRGTSLTIQCQVDSQVTMMFWYRQQPGQSLTLIATANQGSEATYESGFVIDKFPISRPNLTFSTLTVSNMSPEDSSIYLCSVIGGNYGYTFGSGTRLTVV.

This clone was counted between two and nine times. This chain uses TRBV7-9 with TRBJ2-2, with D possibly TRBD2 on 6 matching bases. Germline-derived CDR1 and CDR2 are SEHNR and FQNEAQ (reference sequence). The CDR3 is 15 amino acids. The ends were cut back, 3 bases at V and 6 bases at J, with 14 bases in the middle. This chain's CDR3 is CASSFTGRGSGELFF. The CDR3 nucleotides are TGTGCCAGCAGCTTTACCGGGAGAGGATCCGGGGAGCTGTTTTTT.

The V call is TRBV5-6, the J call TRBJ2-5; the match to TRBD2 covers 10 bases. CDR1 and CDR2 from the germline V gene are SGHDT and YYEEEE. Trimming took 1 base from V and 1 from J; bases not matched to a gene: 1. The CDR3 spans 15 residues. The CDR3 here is CASSLLAGAQETQYF. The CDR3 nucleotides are TGTGCCAGCAGCTTGCTAGCGGGAGCCCAAGAGACCCAGTACTTC.

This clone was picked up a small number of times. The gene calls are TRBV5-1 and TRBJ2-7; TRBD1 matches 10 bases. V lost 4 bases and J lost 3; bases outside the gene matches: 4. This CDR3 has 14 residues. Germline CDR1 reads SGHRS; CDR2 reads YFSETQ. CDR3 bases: TGCGCCAGCAGCGGGACAGGGGACGGCTACGAGCAGTACTTC. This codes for CASSGTGDGYEQYF.

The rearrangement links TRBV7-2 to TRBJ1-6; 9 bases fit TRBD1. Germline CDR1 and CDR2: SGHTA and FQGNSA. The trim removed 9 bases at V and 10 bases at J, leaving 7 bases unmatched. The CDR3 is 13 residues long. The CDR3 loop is CASQTGGSSPLHF. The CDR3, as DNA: TGTGCCAGTCAGACAGGGGGAAGCTCACCCCTCCACTTT. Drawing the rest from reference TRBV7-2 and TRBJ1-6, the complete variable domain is GAGVSQSPSNKVTEKGKDVELRCDPISGHTALYWYRQSLGQGLEFLIYFQGNSAPDKSGLPSDRFSAERTGGSVSTLTIQRTQQEDSAVYLCASQTGGSSPLHFGNGTRLTVT.

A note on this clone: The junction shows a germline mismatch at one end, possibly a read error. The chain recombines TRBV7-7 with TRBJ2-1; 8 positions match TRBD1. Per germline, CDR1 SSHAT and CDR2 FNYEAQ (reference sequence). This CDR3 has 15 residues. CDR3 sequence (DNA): TGTGCTAGCAGCCACGACAGGGGCTCCTACAATGAGCAGTTCTTC. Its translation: CASSHDRGSYNEQFF.

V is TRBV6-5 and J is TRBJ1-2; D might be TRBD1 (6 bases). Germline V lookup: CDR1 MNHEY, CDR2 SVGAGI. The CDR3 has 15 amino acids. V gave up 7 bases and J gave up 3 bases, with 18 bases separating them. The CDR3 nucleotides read TGTGCCAGCACAAACGGGACACTAAGATACTATGGCTACACCTTC. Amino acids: CASTNGTLRYYGYTF.

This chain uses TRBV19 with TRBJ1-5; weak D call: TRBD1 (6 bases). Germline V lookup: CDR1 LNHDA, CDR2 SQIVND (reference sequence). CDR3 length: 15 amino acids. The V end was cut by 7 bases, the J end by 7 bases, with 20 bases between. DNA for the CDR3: TGTGCCAGTAACCAGCTAACAGGGTTCGGGCAGCCCCAGCATTTT. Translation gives CASNQLTGFGQPQHF.

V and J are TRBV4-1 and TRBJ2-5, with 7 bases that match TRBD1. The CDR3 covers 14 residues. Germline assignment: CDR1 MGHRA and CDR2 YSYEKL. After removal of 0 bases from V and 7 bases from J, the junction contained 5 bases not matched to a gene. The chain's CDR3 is CASSQEVAGGTQYF. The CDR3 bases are TGCGCCAGCAGCCAAGAAGTCGCAGGGGGGACCCAGTACTTC.

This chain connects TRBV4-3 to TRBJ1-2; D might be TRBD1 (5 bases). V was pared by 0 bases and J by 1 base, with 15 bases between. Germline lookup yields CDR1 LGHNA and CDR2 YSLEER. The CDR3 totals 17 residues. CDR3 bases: TGCGCCAGCAGCCAAGATGGAAGGGGCCTAGTTAACTATGGCTACACCTTC. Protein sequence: CASSQDGRGLVNYGYTF.

CDR3 bases: TGTGCCAGCAGCTCCCAGGTCTCCGGAGATACGCAGTATTTT. Translating gives CASSSQVSGDTQYF. The V gene is TRBV7-3, the J gene TRBJ2-3; no clear D gene. V lost 4 bases, J lost 5 bases, and 13 bases lay in between. The CDR3 covers 14 residues. Germline loops: CDR1 SGHTA, CDR2 FQGTGA.

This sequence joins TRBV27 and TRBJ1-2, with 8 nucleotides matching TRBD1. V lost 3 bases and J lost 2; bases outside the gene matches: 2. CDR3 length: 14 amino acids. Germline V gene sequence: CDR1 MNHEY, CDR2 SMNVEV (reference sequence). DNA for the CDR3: TGTGCCAGCAGTTTCGGACAGGGCAACTATGGCTACACCTTC. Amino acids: CASSFGQGNYGYTF.

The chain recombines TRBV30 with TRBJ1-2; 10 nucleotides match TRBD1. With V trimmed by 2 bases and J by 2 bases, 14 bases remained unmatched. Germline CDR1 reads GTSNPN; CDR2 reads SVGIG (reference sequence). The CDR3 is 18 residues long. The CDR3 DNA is TGTGCCTGGAGTTCAAGACAGGGGGCGCCTTGGGCCAACTATGGCTACACCTTC. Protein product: CAWSSRQGAPWANYGYTF.

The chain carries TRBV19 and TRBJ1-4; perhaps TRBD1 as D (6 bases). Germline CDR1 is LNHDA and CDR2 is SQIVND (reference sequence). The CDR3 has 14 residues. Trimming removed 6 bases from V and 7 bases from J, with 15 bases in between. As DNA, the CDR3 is TGTGCCAGTAGCGCTACAGGGTTGGGTGAAAAACTGTTTTTT. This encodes CASSATGLGEKLFF.

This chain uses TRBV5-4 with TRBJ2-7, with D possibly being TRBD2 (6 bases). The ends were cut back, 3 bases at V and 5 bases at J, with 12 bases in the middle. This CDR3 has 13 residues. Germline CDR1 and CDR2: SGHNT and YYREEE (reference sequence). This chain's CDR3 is CASSSRGLDEQYF. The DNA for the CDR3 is TGTGCCAGCAGCTCGCGGGGTCTGGACGAGCAGTACTTC.

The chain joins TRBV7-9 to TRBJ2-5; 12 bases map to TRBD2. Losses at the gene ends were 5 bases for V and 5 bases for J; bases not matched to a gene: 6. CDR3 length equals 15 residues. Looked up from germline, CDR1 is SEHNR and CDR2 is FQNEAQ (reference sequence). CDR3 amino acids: CASSTGTSGWETQYF. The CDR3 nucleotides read TGTGCCAGCAGCACCGGGACTAGCGGGTGGGAGACCCAGTACTTC.

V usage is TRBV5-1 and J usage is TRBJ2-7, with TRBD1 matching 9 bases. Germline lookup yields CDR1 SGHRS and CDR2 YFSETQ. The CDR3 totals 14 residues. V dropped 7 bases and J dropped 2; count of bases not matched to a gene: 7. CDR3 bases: TGCGCCAGCCAATCCGGGACAGGGACCTACGAGCAGTACTTC. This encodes CASQSGTGTYEQYF.

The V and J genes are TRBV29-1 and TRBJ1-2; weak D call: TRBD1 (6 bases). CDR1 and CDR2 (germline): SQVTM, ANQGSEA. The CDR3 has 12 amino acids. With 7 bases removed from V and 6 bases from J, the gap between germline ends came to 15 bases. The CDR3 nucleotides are TGCAGCGCCGTTGGGGCAGGGGATGGCTACACCTTC. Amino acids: CSAVGAGDGYTF.

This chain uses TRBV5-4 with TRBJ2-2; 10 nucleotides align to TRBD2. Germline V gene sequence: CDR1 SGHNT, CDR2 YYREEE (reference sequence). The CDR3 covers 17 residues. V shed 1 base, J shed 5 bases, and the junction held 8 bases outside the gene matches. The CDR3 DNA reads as TGTGCCAGCAGCTTGAGTGAGCGGGAGGGCAGAACCGGGGAGCTGTTTTTT. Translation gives CASSLSEREGRTGELFF.